This T cell receptor beta chain was identified during a study of shared clonotypes between healthy human individuals. General observations from the study: Only blood samples were collected, and tissue repertoires likely differ.

Naive CD4+ cells were CD45RA-selected; the remaining cells were memory. Libraries were prepared by immunoSEQ multiplex PCR; TCRdb keeps only in-frame clonotypes and omits some of them. The sample holds around 1,100,000 clones, about 72% seen once. The CDR3 has 18 residues. Germline V lookup: CDR1 LNHDA, CDR2 SQIVND (reference sequence). V lost 4 bases, J lost 9 bases, and 18 bases stayed unmatched. Only a few counts were recorded for this clone. The target antigen is unknown. The source is a man younger than 30 in good health. Some clones in this sample may be carry-over from other donors' samples. The chain is built from TRBV19 and TRBJ2-1, with TRBD2 identical over 10 bases. The sample comprised memory CD4+ T cells from PBMCs. As to subset: CD45RA-negative fraction. This chain's CDR3 is CASSTHGMWLAGDSEQFF. DNA for the CDR3: TGTGCCAGTAGTACCCACGGTATGTGGCTAGCGGGAGATAGTGAGCAGTTCTTC.